Listed here are 16 T cell receptor beta chains from one sample, sequenced in a study of T cell clones after liver transplantation. Method: immunoSEQ multiplex PCR; TCRdb's copy keeps in-frame clones and lacks some. Of 70,000 or so clones in the sample, about 88% were seen once. The source material was CD4+ T cells from blood, sampled before liver transplant. These receptors all come from a human donor who received a liver transplant.

The gene calls are TRBV19 and TRBJ1-4; D perhaps matches TRBD1 (6 bases). The CDR3 covers 17 residues. The V gene lost 4 bases and the J gene lost 5 bases, with 20 bases spanning the gap. CDR1 and CDR2 from the germline V gene are LNHDA and SQIVND (reference sequence). CDR3 nucleotides: TGTGCCAGTAGTAGAGGTTACGCCGGGACAAAAAATGAAAAACTGTTTTTT. It translates to CASSRGYAGTKNEKLFF. Complete variable domain (other parts from reference TRBV19 and TRBJ1-4): DGGITQSPKYLFRKEGQNVTLSCEQNLNHDAMYWYRQDPGQGLRLIYYSQIVNDFQKGDIAEGYSVSREKKESFPLTVTSAQKNPTAFYLCASSRGYAGTKNEKLFFGSGTQLSVL.

The chain is built from TRBV7-9 and TRBJ1-1; 8 bases match TRBD1. CDR1 is SEHNR, CDR2 FQNEAQ, per germline (reference sequence). This CDR3 has 14 residues. V was clipped by 3 bases and J by 8 bases; unmatched bases: 8. The CDR3 nucleotides are TGTGCCAGCAGCTTTGACAGGGGTAGTATCGAAGCTTTCTTT. Its translation is CASSFDRGSIEAFF.

The chain couples TRBV7-9 to TRBJ2-7; D assignment may be TRBD1 or TRBD2 (7 bases each). This CDR3 comprises 15 residues. Trimming left V 5 bases short and J 3 bases short, with 17 bases between. Germline V gene sequence: CDR1 SEHNR, CDR2 FQNEAQ (reference sequence). The chain's CDR3 is CASSGGGWDSYEQYF. CDR3 sequence (DNA): TGTGCCAGCAGCGGGGGGGGCTGGGACAGCTACGAGCAGTACTTC.

The chain recombines TRBV25-1 with TRBJ1-4; D gene ambiguous. Per the germline V gene, CDR1 is MGHDK and CDR2 is SYGVNS. Deletions cut 5 bases from V and 8 bases from J, with 9 bases between. This CDR3 is built from 12 residues. CDR3 sequence (DNA): TGTGCCAGCAGTCGGGGAAGAGAAAAACTGTTTTTT. This encodes CASSRGREKLFF.

CDR3 DNA sequence: TGTGCCAGCAGCATAAGCACTAGACACAATGAGCAGTTCTTC. It encodes CASSISTRHNEQFF. The gene calls are TRBV7-8 and TRBJ2-1; tentative D call: TRBD2 (5 bases). The CDR3 loop spans 14 amino acids. Germline loops: CDR1 SGHVS, CDR2 FQNEAQ. The V gene lost 5 bases and the J gene lost 5 bases, with 13 bases spanning the gap.

This chain joins TRBV9 and TRBJ2-1; a possible D gene is TRBD2 (5 bases). Trimming cost V 0 bases and J 9 bases, with 7 bases left between them. Germline V gene data show CDR1 as SGDLS and CDR2 as YYNGEE. The CDR3 extends over 12 amino acids. The CDR3 DNA reads TGTGCCAGCAGCGTAGTTGGAGGTGAGCAGTTCTTC. The encoded protein is CASSVVGGEQFF.

This chain links TRBV5-4 with TRBJ1-4, with D unclear. Germline CDR1 is SGHNT and CDR2 is YYREEE (reference sequence). The V gene lost 2 bases and the J gene lost 5 bases, with 13 bases spanning the gap. The CDR3 length is 15 residues. The CDR3 DNA follows: TGTGCCAGCAGCTTTGTGGGCGGAGGAAATGAAAAACTGTTTTTT. The encoded protein is CASSFVGGGNEKLFF.

V is TRBV21-1 and J is TRBJ2-3; the DNA was not compared with TRBD1, the D call given in the table. TRBV21-1 has pseudogene status. CDR3 length: 12 residues. In nucleotides, the CDR3 is TGTGCCCCCAAGGGGAGCACAGATACGCAGTATTTT. Its protein product is CAPKGSTDTQYF.

The chain couples TRBV4-3 to TRBJ2-7; the match to TRBD2 covers 10 bases. This CDR3 region has 14 residues. Germline V CDR1 and CDR2: LGHNA, YSLEER. The V gene end was trimmed by 6 bases and the J gene end by 5 bases; junction bases not matched to a gene: 7. This chain's CDR3 is CASSVAGGRDEQYF. For the CDR3, the DNA is TGCGCCAGCAGTGTAGCGGGGGGTCGCGACGAGCAGTACTTC.

This rearrangement joins TRBV14 to TRBJ1-1; TRBD1 might be the D (6 bases). CDR1 is SGHDN and CDR2 is FVKESK in the germline V gene. V was cut by 2 bases and J by 1 base, with 11 bases left in between. The CDR3 is 15 residues long. CDR3: CASSQYRVPNTEAFF. In nucleotides, the CDR3 is TGTGCCAGCAGCCAATACAGGGTCCCGAACACTGAAGCTTTCTTT.

The chain is built from TRBV28 and TRBJ1-1; D is possibly TRBD1 (5 bases). The CDR3 extends over 16 amino acids. Between the trimmed V and J ends, which lost 9 bases and 4 bases, there was a span of 24 bases. Germline V gene sequence: CDR1 MDHEN, CDR2 SYDVKM. CDR3 DNA: TGTGCCAGTCTCCCCGTTGGGTGGGGCGGCGGCACTGAAGCTTTCTTT. It specifies CASLPVGWGGGTEAFF.

This clone was recorded a few times. The rearrangement links TRBV4-2 to TRBJ1-3; D remains ambiguous. The CDR3 loop spans 16 amino acids. Trimming cost V 0 bases and J 0 bases, with 9 bases left between them. From germline, CDR1 is LGHNA and CDR2 YNFKEQ. CDR3 bases: TGTGCCAGCAGCCAAGAGCCAGGCTCCTCTGGAAACACCATATATTTT. Encoded protein: CASSQEPGSSGNTIYF.

The chain links TRBV5-1 to TRBJ2-7; 10 nucleotides match TRBD1. The germline V gene encodes CDR1 SGHRS and CDR2 YFSETQ. V shed 4 bases, J shed 4 bases, and the junction held 5 bases outside the gene matches. The CDR3 sequence is 14 residues long. The CDR3 DNA reads TGCGCCAGCAGCGTATGGACAGGGGGGTACGAGCAGTACTTC. Translating gives CASSVWTGGYEQYF.

The gene calls are TRBV7-3 and TRBJ2-3; D assignment may be TRBD1 or TRBD2 (5 bases each). From germline, CDR1 is SGHTA and CDR2 FQGTGA. The CDR3 is made up of 14 amino acids. V dropped 5 bases and J dropped 2 bases, with 11 bases sitting between them. The CDR3 reads CASSRDRSTDTQYF. As DNA, the CDR3 is TGTGCCAGCAGCCGGGACCGGTCCACAGATACGCAGTATTTT.

This chain joins TRBV5-1 and TRBJ2-2; D not certain. Germline V gene lookup returns CDR1 SGHRS and CDR2 YFSETQ. The CDR3 runs to 12 residues. Trimming removed 0 bases at V and 6 bases at J, with 3 bases between. The CDR3: CASSLVPGELFF. The CDR3 nucleotides read TGCGCCAGCAGCTTGGTACCCGGGGAGCTGTTTTTT.

The chain links TRBV11-2 to TRBJ2-7; 12 positions agree with TRBD2. This CDR3 region has 15 residues. CDR1 SGHAT and CDR2 FQNNGV come from the germline V gene. The V segment lost 5 bases and the J segment 2 bases; nucleotides outside the gene matches: 4. CDR3 region: CASSQLAGGTYEQYF. CDR3 bases: TGTGCCAGCAGCCAGCTAGCGGGAGGGACCTACGAGCAGTACTTC.